This record covers a single TCR beta chain. Antigen specificity is unknown. These data originate in a study of cytomegalovirus exposure and HLA in healthy donors. Overall study results and limits: Diagnosis of cytomegalovirus status made by the classifier reportedly showed high specificity and sensitivity. Some V segments, including TRBV6-2 and TRBV6-3, were excluded as indistinguishable.

V lost 0 bases and J lost 1; bases outside the gene matches: 3. CDR1 is SGHRS, CDR2 YFSETQ, per germline. The CDR3 spans 16 residues. The PCR had 60 Vbeta and 13 Jbeta primers. Clones were read by immunoSEQ multiplex PCR, and TCRdb kept only the in-frame ones, dropping some. The sample includes about 180,000 clones, over 80% of them seen just once. The V and J genes are TRBV5-1 and TRBJ2-2, with TRBD1 matching over 7 bases. This receptor was taken from a boy between 2 and 10 years old in good health and CMV-seronegative. Source material: PBMCs. The CDR3 region is CASSLVPGGNTGELFF. DNA of the CDR3: TGCGCCAGCAGCTTGGTTCCAGGGGGGAACACCGGGGAGCTGTTTTTT.